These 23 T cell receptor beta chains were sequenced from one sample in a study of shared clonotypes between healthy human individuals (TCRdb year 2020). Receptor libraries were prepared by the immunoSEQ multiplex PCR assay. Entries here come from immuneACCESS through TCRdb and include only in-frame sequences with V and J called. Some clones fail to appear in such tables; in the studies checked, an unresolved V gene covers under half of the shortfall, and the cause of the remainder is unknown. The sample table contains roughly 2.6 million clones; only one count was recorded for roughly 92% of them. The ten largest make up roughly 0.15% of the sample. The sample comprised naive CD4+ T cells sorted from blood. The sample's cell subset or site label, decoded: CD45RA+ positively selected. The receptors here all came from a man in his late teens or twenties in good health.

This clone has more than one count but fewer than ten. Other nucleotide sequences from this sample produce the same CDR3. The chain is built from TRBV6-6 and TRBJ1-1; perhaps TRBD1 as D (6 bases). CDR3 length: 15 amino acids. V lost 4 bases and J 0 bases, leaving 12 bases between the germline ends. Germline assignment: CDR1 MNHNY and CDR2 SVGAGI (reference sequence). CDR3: CASSSQAGVNTEAFF. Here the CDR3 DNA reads TGTGCCAGCAGTTCACAAGCAGGGGTGAACACTGAAGCTTTCTTT.

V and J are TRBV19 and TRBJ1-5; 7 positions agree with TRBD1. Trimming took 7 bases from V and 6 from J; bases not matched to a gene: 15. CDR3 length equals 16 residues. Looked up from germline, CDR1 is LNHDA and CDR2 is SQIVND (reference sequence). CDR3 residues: CASTPQLQGGSQPQHF. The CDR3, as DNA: TGTGCCAGTACTCCCCAACTCCAGGGGGGAAGTCAGCCCCAGCATTTT.

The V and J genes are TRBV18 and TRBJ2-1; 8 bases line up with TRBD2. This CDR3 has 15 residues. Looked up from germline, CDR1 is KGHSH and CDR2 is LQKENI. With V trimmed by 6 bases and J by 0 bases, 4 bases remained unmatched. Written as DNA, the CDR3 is TGTGCCAGCTCTCAACTAGCGGCCTCCTACAATGAGCAGTTCTTC. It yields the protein CASSQLAASYNEQFF.

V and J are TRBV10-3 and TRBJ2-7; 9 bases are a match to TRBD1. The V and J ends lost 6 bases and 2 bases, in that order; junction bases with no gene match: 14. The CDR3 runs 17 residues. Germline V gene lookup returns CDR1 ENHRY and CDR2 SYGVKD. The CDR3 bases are TGTGCCATCAGCTCGCTTAGTGGACAGGGGAACCCCTACGAGCAGTACTTC. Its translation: CAISSLSGQGNPYEQYF.

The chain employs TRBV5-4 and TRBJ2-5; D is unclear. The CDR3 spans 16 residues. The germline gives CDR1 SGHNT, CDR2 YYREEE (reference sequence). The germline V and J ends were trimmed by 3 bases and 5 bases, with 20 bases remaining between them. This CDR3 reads CASSSNRAGGRETQYF. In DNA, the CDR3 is TGTGCCAGCAGCTCGAATAGGGCCGGTGGTAGGGAGACCCAGTACTTC.

Here the CDR3 DNA reads TGTGCCAGCAGCGTAGGATCGGGGGATGAGCAGTTCTTC. Its protein product is CASSVGSGDEQFF. The V gene is TRBV9, the J gene TRBJ2-1; perhaps TRBD2 as D (6 bases). The CDR3 extends over 13 amino acids. Looked up from germline, CDR1 is SGDLS and CDR2 is YYNGEE. Trimming took 0 bases from V and 8 from J, leaving 9 bases between them.

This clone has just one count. CDR3 in DNA: TGTGCCAGCAACGGGCAGGGAGGGTTCGGCGATGGCTACACCTTC. Residues: CASNGQGGFGDGYTF. This rearrangement joins TRBV6-6 to TRBJ1-2, with D possibly TRBD1 on 5 matching bases. The CDR3 has 15 residues. Deletions cut 7 bases from V and 6 bases from J, with 21 bases between. From germline, CDR1 is MNHNY and CDR2 SVGAGI (reference sequence).

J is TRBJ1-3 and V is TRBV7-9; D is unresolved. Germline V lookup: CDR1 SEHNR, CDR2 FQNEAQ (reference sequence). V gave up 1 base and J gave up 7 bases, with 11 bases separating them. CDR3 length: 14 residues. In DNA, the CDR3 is TGTGCCAGCAGCTTAGGGATTACGGGGAACACCATATATTTT. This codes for CASSLGITGNTIYF.

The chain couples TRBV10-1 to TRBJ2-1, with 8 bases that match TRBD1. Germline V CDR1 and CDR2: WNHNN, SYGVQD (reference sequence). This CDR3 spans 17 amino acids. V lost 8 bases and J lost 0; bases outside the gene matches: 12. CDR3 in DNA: TGCGCCAGCGCAAAGGACAGGGTCGGAGGCTCCTACAATGAGCAGTTCTTC. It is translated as CASAKDRVGGSYNEQFF.

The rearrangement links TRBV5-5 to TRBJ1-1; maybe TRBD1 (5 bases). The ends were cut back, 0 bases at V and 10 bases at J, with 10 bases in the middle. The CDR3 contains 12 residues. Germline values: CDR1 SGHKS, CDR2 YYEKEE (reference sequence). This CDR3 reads CASSLVGGGAFF. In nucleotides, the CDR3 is TGTGCCAGCAGCTTGGTCGGGGGAGGAGCTTTCTTT. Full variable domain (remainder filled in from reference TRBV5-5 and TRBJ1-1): DAGVTQSPTHLIKTRGQQVTLRCSPISGHKSVSWYQQVLGQGPQFIFQYYEKEERGRGNFPDRFSARQFPNYSSELNVNALLLGDSALYLCASSLVGGGAFFGQGTRLTVV.

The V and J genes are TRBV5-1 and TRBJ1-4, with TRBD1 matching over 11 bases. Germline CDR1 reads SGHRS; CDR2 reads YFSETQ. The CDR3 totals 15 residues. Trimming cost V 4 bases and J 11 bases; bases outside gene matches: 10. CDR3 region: CASSLTWTGGEKLFF. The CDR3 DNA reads TGCGCCAGCAGCCTCACTTGGACAGGGGGCGAGAAACTGTTTTTT.

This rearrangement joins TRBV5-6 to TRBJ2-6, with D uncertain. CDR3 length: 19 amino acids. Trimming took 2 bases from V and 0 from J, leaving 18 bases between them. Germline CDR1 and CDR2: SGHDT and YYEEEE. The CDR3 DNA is TGTGCCAGCAGCTTTACCTTCGGTTCCACCGGCTCTGGGGCCAACGTCCTGACTTTC. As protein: CASSFTFGSTGSGANVLTF.

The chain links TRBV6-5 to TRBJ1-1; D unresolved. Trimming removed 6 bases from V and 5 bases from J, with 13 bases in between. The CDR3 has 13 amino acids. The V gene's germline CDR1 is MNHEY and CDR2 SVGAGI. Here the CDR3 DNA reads TGTGCCAGCAGGGGCCGGGGTCGGACTGAAGCTTTCTTT. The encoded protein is CASRGRGRTEAFF.

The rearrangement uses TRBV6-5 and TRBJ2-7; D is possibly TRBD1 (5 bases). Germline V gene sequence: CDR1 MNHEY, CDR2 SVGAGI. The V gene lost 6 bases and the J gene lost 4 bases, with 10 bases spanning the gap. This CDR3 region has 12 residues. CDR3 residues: CASSLTGYEQYF. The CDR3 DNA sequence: TGTGCCAGCAGCTTAACAGGTTACGAGCAGTACTTC.

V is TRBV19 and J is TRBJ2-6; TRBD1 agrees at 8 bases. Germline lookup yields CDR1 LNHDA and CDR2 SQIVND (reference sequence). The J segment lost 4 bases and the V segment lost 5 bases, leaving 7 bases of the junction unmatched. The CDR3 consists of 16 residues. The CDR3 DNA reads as TGTGCCAGTAGTCTCCGACAGGGGTGGGGGGCCAACGTCCTGACTTTC. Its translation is CASSLRQGWGANVLTF.

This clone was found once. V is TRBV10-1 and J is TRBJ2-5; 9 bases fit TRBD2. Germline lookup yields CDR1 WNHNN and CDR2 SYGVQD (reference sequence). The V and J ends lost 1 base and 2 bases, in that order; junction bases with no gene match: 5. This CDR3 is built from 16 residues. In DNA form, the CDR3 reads TGCGCCAGCAGTGAGTACGCTAGCGGGAATCAAGAGACCCAGTACTTC. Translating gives CASSEYASGNQETQYF.

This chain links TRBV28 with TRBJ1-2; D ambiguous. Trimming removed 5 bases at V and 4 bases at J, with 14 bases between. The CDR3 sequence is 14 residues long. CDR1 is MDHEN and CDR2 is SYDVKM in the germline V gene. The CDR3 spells CASSELGRPYGYTF. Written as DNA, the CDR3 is TGTGCCAGCAGTGAGCTAGGACGGCCCTATGGCTACACCTTC.

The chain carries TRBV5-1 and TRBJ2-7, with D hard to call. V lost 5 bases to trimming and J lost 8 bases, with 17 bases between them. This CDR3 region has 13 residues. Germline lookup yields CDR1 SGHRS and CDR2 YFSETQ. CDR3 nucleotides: TGCGCCAGCAGTGCCGAAGAGGTCGGACAGCAGTACTTC. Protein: CASSAEEVGQQYF.

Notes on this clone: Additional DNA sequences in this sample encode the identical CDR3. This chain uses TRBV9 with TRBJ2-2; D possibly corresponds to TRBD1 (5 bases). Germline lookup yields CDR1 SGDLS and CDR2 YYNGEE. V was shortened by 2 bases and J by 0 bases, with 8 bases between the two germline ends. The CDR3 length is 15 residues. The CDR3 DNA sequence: TGTGCCAGCAGCGTTGACAGCGCGAACACCGGGGAGCTGTTTTTT. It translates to CASSVDSANTGELFF.

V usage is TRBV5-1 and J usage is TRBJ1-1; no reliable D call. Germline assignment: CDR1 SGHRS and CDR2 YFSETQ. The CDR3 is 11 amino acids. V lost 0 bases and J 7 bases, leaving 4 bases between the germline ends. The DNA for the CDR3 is TGCGCCAGCAGCTTGGGAGTTGAAGCTTTCTTT. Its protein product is CASSLGVEAFF.

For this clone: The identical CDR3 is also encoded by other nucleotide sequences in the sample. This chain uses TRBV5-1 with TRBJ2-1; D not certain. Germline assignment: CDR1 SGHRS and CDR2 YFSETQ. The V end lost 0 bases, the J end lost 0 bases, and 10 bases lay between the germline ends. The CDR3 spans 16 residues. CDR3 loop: CASSLVGSSSYNEQFF. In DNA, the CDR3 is TGCGCCAGCAGCTTGGTTGGGTCCAGCTCCTACAATGAGCAGTTCTTC.

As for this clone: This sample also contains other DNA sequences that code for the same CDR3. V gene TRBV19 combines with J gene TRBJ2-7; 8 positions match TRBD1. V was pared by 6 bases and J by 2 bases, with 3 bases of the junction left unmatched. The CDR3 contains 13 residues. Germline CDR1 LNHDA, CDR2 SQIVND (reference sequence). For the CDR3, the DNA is TGTGCCAGTAGGCAGGGGGCTGCCTACGAGCAGTACTTC. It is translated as CASRQGAAYEQYF. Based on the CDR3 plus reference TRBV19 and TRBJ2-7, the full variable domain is DGGITQSPKYLFRKEGQNVTLSCEQNLNHDAMYWYRQDPGQGLRLIYYSQIVNDFQKGDIAEGYSVSREKKESFPLTVTSAQKNPTAFYLCASRQGAAYEQYFGPGTRLTVT.

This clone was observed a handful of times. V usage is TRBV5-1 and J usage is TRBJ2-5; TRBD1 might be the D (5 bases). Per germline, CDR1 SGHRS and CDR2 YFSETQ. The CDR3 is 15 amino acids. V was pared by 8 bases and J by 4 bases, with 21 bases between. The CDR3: CASGRGGMDGETQYF. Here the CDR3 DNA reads TGCGCCAGTGGAAGGGGTGGGATGGATGGAGAGACCCAGTACTTC.